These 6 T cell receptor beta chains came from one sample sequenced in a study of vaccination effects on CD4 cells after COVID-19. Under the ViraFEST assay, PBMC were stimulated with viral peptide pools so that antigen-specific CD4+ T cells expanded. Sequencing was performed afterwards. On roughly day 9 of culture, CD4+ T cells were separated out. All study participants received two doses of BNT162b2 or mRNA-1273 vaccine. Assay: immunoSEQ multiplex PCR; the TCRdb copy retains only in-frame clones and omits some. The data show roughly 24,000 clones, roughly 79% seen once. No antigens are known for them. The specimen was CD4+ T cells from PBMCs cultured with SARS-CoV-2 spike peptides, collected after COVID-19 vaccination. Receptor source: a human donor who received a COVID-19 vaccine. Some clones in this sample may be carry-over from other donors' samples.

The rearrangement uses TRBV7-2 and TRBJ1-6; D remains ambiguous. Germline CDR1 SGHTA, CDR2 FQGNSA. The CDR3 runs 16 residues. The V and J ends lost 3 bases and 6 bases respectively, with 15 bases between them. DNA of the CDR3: TGTGCCAGCAGCTTTATAACCCAAGTCCTTAATTCACCCCTCCACTTT. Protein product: CASSFITQVLNSPLHF.

The CDR3 spells CASRTGQGETQYF. The CDR3 nucleotides read TGTGCCAGCAGGACCGGACAGGGAGAGACCCAGTACTTC. V is TRBV6-5 and J is TRBJ2-5, with 8 bases aligning to TRBD1. The V gene end was trimmed by 6 bases and the J gene end by 4 bases; junction bases not matched to a gene: 4. The V gene's germline CDR1 is MNHEY and CDR2 SVGAGI. The CDR3 is 13 residues long.

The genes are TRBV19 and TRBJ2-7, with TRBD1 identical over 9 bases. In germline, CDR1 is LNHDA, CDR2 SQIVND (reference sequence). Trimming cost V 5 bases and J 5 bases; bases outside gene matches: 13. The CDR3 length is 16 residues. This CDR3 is CASSGSLKTGGDEQYV. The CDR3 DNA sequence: TGTGCCAGTAGTGGATCCCTTAAAACAGGGGGCGACGAGCAGTACGTC.

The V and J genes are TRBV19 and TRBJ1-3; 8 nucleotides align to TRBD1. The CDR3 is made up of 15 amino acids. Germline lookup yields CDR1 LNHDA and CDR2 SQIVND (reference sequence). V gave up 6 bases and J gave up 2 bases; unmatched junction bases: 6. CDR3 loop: CASSPDRGPGNTIYF. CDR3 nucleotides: TGTGCCAGTAGCCCAGACAGGGGCCCTGGAAACACCATATATTTT.

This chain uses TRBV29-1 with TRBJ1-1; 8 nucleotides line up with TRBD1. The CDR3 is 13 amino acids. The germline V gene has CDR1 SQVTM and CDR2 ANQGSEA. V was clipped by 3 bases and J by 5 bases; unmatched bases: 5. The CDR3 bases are TGCAGCGTTGACCCGACAGGGGAGACTGAAGCTTTCTTT. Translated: CSVDPTGETEAFF.

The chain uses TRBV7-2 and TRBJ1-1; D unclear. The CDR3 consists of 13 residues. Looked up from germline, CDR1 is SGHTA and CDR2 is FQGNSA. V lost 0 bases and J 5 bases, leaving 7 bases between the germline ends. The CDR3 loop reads CASSLALSTEAFF. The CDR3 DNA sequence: TGTGCCAGCAGCTTAGCGTTGTCAACTGAAGCTTTCTTT.